This T cell receptor (beta chain) was profiled in a study of T cell responses to AZD1222 COVID-19 vaccine. Whole-study context: Investigators merged groups given second doses at roughly 4 or roughly 12 weeks.

Study-wide results and limits: Clonal diversity was possibly underestimated, and white British individuals and females predominated among donors. Researchers took repertoire samples only after the peak T cell response had come.

From germline, CDR1 is KGHSH and CDR2 LQKENI. CDR3 length: 14 amino acids. Trimming shortened V by 0 bases and J by 4 bases, and 9 bases separated the two germline ends. A remark on this clone: The antigen remains undetermined.

The assay was immunoSEQ multiplex PCR, and TCRdb's table has in-frame clones only and misses some. The data contain 150,000 to 200,000 clones, 75% to 90% of them seen just once; the ten biggest clones take up under 6.5%. The TCR sequence derives from an adult in good health. This chain joins TRBV18 and TRBJ1-2; TRBD1 might be the D (5 bases). This sample comprised peripheral blood, obtained on day 0 of AZD1222 vaccination. The CDR3 bases are TGTGCCAGCTCACCACCGGCAGGGACCTATGGCTACACCTTC. It codes for CASSPPAGTYGYTF. Full variable domain (remainder filled in from reference TRBV18 and TRBJ1-2): NAGVMQNPRHLVRRRGQEARLRCSPMKGHSHVYWYRQLPEEGLKFMVYLQKENIIDESGMPKERFSAEFPKEGPSILRIQQVVRGDSAAYFCASSPPAGTYGYTFGSGTRLTVV.